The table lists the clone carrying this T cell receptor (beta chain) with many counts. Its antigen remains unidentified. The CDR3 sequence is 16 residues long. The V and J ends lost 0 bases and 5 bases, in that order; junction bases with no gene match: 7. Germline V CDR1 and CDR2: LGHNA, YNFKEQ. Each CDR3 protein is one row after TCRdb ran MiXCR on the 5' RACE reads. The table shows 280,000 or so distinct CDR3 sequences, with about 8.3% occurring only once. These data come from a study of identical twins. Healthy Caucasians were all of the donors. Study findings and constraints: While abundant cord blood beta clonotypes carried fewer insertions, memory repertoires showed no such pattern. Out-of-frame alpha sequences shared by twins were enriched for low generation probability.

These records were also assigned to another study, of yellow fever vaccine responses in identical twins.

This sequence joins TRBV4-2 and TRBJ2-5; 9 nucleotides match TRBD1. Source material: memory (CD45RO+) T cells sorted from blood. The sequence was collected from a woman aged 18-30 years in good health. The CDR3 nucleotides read TGTGCCAGCAGCCAAGAGGGGGGACAGGGTTTCGAGACCCAGTACTTC. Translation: CASSQEGGQGFETQYF.